This T cell receptor (beta chain) was identified in a study of vaccination effects on CD4 cells after COVID-19. Study as a whole: Participants each got two BNT162b2 or mRNA-1273 vaccine doses.

Within the ViraFEST assay, antigen-specific CD4+ T cells underwent expansion with viral peptide pools prior to sequencing. Subsequent to a culture period of about ten days, CD4+ T cells were isolated. Vaccinated participants had no history of SARS-CoV-2 infection and tested negative for nucleocapsid antibodies. Every well housed two million PBMC, which grew in culture alongside 10 IU/ml IL-2 and roughly 9.8 ug/ml peptides. IL-2 medium took the place of half the medium on both days 3 and 7. As to this clone: What it recognizes is unknown.

CDR3 length equals 14 residues. The V gene's germline CDR1 is SGHRS and CDR2 YFSETQ. V was clipped by 6 bases and J by 0 bases, with 11 bases between them. Study results and limitations: Few convalescent patients and no early post-infection timepoints were included in the study.

Here immunoSEQ multiplex PCR was the method, and the copy in TCRdb shows in-frame clones only, minus some. Of more than 40,000 clones in the sample, 77% are singletons; the top ten hold 2.5% to 3%. The sample here was CD4+ T cells from PBMCs cultured with HCoV-NL63 spike peptides, taken before COVID-19 vaccination. This receptor was identified in a human donor who received a COVID-19 vaccine. The chain is built from TRBV5-1 and TRBJ2-3, with D possibly TRBD2 on 6 matching bases. The CDR3 spells CASNAGTSTDTQYF. CDR3 bases: TGCGCCAGCAACGCCGGGACTAGCACAGATACGCAGTATTTT.